The 6 T cell receptor beta chains given below trace back to one sample, sequenced in a study of a mutant IDH1 vaccine in newly diagnosed glioma. Their recognized antigens are unknown. As to time point: week 11, during vaccination. Topical imiquimod was applied with each vaccine dose, which held 300 ug of mutant IDH1 20-mer peptide. This table comes from immunoSEQ multiplex PCR, and its TCRdb copy is limited to in-frame clones, with some not included. There are 120,000 or so clones in the sample; around 80% occur only once, and less than 7% lies in the top ten. The specimen was PBMCs, collected from a glioma patient whose treatment included an IDH1 peptide vaccine. Receptor source: a middle-aged man with glioma.

This clone was seen a handful of times. The chain has TRBV7-6 and TRBJ1-1; D unclear. The CDR3 sequence is 13 residues long. Trimming pared 2 bases from V and 0 bases from J, leaving 4 bases between. Germline V gene lookup returns CDR1 SGHVS and CDR2 FNYEAQ. The chain's CDR3 is CASSLKVNTEAFF. The CDR3 DNA follows: TGTGCCAGCAGCTTAAAGGTGAACACTGAAGCTTTCTTT.

V and J are TRBV4-2 and TRBJ2-7; no reliable D call. In germline, CDR1 is LGHNA, CDR2 YNFKEQ. The CDR3 is 12 amino acids. V was shortened by 6 bases and J by 7 bases, with 13 bases between the two germline ends. The CDR3 region has the DNA TGTGCCAGCAGTAATATGGTTGGGGAGCAGTACTTC. This encodes CASSNMVGEQYF.

This chain joins TRBV9 and TRBJ2-4; 9 bases match TRBD2. Germline assignment: CDR1 SGDLS and CDR2 YYNGEE. This CDR3 has 16 amino acids. Unmatched junction bases numbered 10, after V lost 0 bases and J lost 9 bases. CDR3 amino acids: CASSVGVGREGTIQYF. CDR3 DNA sequence: TGTGCCAGCAGCGTAGGAGTAGGGCGGGAGGGCACCATTCAGTACTTC. Drawing the rest from reference TRBV9 and TRBJ2-4, the complete variable domain is DSGVTQTPKHLITATGQRVTLRCSPRSGDLSVYWYQQSLDQGLQFLIQYYNGEERAKGNILERFSAQQFPDLHSELNLSSLELGDSALYFCASSVGVGREGTIQYFGAGTRLSVL.

The rearrangement joins TRBV29-1 to TRBJ1-5, with 10 bases aligning to TRBD1. Germline V gene lookup returns CDR1 SQVTM and CDR2 ANQGSEA. The junction had 4 bases not matched to a gene; V was cut back by 2 bases and J by 3 bases. The CDR3 covers 15 residues. The CDR3 bases are TGCAGCGTTGAATTAGGACAGGGGGTCAATCAGCCCCAGCATTTT. This encodes CSVELGQGVNQPQHF.

This chain links TRBV27 with TRBJ2-7; 10 positions match TRBD1. The CDR3 has 15 residues. V lost 2 bases to trimming and J lost 5 bases; unmatched junction nucleotides: 6. From germline, CDR1 is MNHEY and CDR2 SMNVEV (reference sequence). The CDR3, as DNA: TGTGCCAGCAGTTTAGGGACAGGGGCGAGGAACGAGCAGTACTTC. Translated: CASSLGTGARNEQYF.

This chain links TRBV20-1 with TRBJ2-1; D unclear. The germline V gene has CDR1 DFQATT and CDR2 SNEGSKA (reference sequence). V gave up 6 bases and J gave up 11 bases, with 11 bases separating them. The CDR3 totals 10 residues. The CDR3 nucleotides are TGCAGTGCAGTGGCGAAGAAGCAGTTCTTC. Residues: CSAVAKKQFF.